One and the same sample provided the 32 T cell receptor beta chains below, sequenced in a study of a mutant IDH1 vaccine in newly diagnosed glioma. Profiled with immunoSEQ multiplex PCR; TCRdb holds only in-frame clones, not every one. The repertoire holds fewer than 100,000 clones, with 90% to 95% as singletons. Time point indicated: week 5, during vaccination. The investigators gave 300 ug of mutant IDH1 20-mer peptide in each vaccine dose, together with topical imiquimod. For these TCRs, the target antigens are not known. The starting material was PBMCs, obtained from a glioma patient whose treatment included an IDH1 peptide vaccine. The receptors come from a woman in her forties or fifties with glioma.

This clone was detected only once. The chain combines TRBV5-6 with TRBJ2-1; D gene ambiguous. In germline, CDR1 is SGHDT, CDR2 YYEEEE. CDR3 size: 13 residues. Between the trimmed V and J ends, which lost 1 base and 5 bases, there was a span of 7 bases. Here the CDR3 DNA reads TGTGCCAGCAGCTTGCGTCGGGACAATGAGCAGTTCTTC. It translates to CASSLRRDNEQFF.

This chain joins TRBV18 and TRBJ2-3; TRBD2 matches 13 bases. CDR3 length: 19 residues. V dropped 3 bases and J dropped 4; count of bases not matched to a gene: 13. The V gene's germline CDR1 is KGHSH and CDR2 LQKENI. The CDR3 DNA reads as TGTGCCAGCTCACCTCCCGTAAGGACTAGCGGGAGCTTCGCAGATACGCAGTATTTT. Translation gives CASSPPVRTSGSFADTQYF.

The gene calls are TRBV5-1 and TRBJ2-7; D may be TRBD2 (5 bases). The CDR3 totals 15 residues. The V end was cut by 0 bases, the J end by 3 bases, with 13 bases between. Germline CDR1 reads SGHRS; CDR2 reads YFSETQ. The CDR3, as DNA: TGCGCCAGCAGCTTGGACATGGGGAGTTACTACGAGCAGTACTTC. It translates to CASSLDMGSYYEQYF.

This chain connects TRBV9 to TRBJ2-5; 9 nucleotides match TRBD2. CDR3 size: 16 residues. V was clipped by 1 base and J by 4 bases; unmatched bases: 8. The germline gives CDR1 SGDLS, CDR2 YYNGEE. CDR3 nucleotide sequence: TGTGCCAGCAGCGTACAACCCCTAGCGGGAAGAGAGACCCAGTACTTC. This encodes CASSVQPLAGRETQYF.

The chain has TRBV7-9 and TRBJ1-2, with D perhaps TRBD1 (5 bases). The germline V and J ends were trimmed by 1 base and 7 bases, with 19 bases remaining between them. The CDR3 covers 16 residues. Germline V gene data show CDR1 as SEHNR and CDR2 as FQNEAQ (reference sequence). The CDR3 bases are TGTGCCAGCAGCTTAGGAGGGACCCCCGCCGGAGGTGGCTACACCTTC. Protein: CASSLGGTPAGGGYTF. Supplemented by reference TRBV7-9 and TRBJ1-2, the full variable domain reads DTGVSQNPRHKITKRGQNVTFRCDPISEHNRLYWYRQTLGQGPEFLTYFQNEAQLEKSRLLSDRFSAERPKGSFSTLEIQRTEQGDSAMYLCASSLGGTPAGGGYTFGSGTRLTVV.

The CDR3 bases are TGTGCCAGCAGCTTAGCCGAGACTAGCATCTACGAGCAGTACTTC. Amino acids: CASSLAETSIYEQYF. The chain couples TRBV7-2 to TRBJ2-7, with 7 bases matching TRBD2. J was trimmed by 3 bases and V by 0 bases; bases with no gene match: 5. Germline CDR1 is SGHTA and CDR2 is FQGNSA. The CDR3 totals 15 residues.

The V call is TRBV9, the J call TRBJ2-7; 9 bases match TRBD2. The CDR3 has 15 residues. V shed 4 bases and J 4 bases; nucleotides not matched to a gene: 9. Per germline, CDR1 SGDLS and CDR2 YYNGEE. The CDR3 nucleotides are TGTGCCAGCAGCCCCGTAGCGGGAGAAGTTTACGAGCAGTACTTC. Translating gives CASSPVAGEVYEQYF.

This chain joins TRBV28 and TRBJ2-7, with D perhaps being TRBD1 or TRBD2 (7 bases each). Germline lookup yields CDR1 MDHEN and CDR2 SYDVKM. This CDR3 spans 15 amino acids. Deletions cut 3 bases from V and 2 bases from J, with 14 bases between. CDR3 DNA sequence: TGTGCCAGCAGTTTGGGGGGAGGGGGCACCTACGAGCAGTACTTC. Translated: CASSLGGGGTYEQYF.

V and J are TRBV18 and TRBJ2-5; 13 bases are a match to TRBD2. The germline gives CDR1 KGHSH, CDR2 LQKENI. This CDR3 is built from 15 residues. V gave up 6 bases and J gave up 5 bases; unmatched junction bases: 6. The CDR3 here is CASSLTSGRSETQYF. DNA of the CDR3: TGTGCCAGCTCTCTGACTAGCGGGAGGTCTGAGACCCAGTACTTC. Together with reference TRBV18 and TRBJ2-5, the CDR3 gives the full variable domain: NAGVMQNPRHLVRRRGQEARLRCSPMKGHSHVYWYRQLPEEGLKFMVYLQKENIIDESGMPKERFSAEFPKEGPSILRIQQVVRGDSAAYFCASSLTSGRSETQYFGPGTRLLVL.

The V and J genes are TRBV5-1 and TRBJ2-2; TRBD1 might be the D (5 bases). V lost 4 bases and J lost 6, with 13 bases in between. Germline V gene data show CDR1 as SGHRS and CDR2 as YFSETQ. The CDR3 runs 14 residues. The CDR3: CASSPTVRAGELFF. The CDR3 bases are TGCGCCAGCAGCCCCACCGTCAGGGCCGGGGAGCTGTTTTTT.

This chain uses TRBV5-1 with TRBJ2-5; D possibly corresponds to TRBD1 (5 bases). V was cut by 4 bases and J by 4 bases, with 14 bases left in between. Germline values: CDR1 SGHRS, CDR2 YFSETQ. The CDR3 is 14 amino acids. CDR3 loop: CASSRRGQGETQYF. In nucleotides, the CDR3 is TGCGCCAGCAGCCGGAGAGGCCAGGGAGAGACCCAGTACTTC.

V gene TRBV11-2 combines with J gene TRBJ2-7; the match to TRBD2 covers 9 bases. CDR3 length equals 16 residues. Germline V gene data show CDR1 as SGHAT and CDR2 as FQNNGV. The V gene end was trimmed by 3 bases and the J gene end by 0 bases; junction bases not matched to a gene: 6. CDR3 sequence: CASSLLSGGSSYEQYF. The CDR3 nucleotides read TGTGCCAGCAGCTTGTTGAGCGGGGGGAGCTCCTACGAGCAGTACTTC. The variable domain in full, with the rest retrieved from reference TRBV11-2 and TRBJ2-7, is EAGVAQSPRYKIIEKRQSVAFWCNPISGHATLYWYQQILGQGPKLLIQFQNNGVVDDSQLPKDRFSAERLKGVDSTLKIQPAKLEDSAVYLCASSLLSGGSSYEQYFGPGTRLTVT.

V is TRBV30 and J is TRBJ2-2, with TRBD2 matching 12 bases. The ends lost 6 bases at V and 6 bases at J; junction bases unmatched: 8. Germline V gene sequence: CDR1 GTSNPN, CDR2 SVGIG (reference sequence). The CDR3 is 15 residues long. CDR3 region: CACRLAGVYSGELFF. Here the CDR3 DNA reads TGTGCCTGCCGACTAGCGGGAGTTTATTCCGGGGAGCTGTTTTTT.

In this sample, this clone turned up once. The chain uses TRBV5-8 and TRBJ2-2; tentative D call: TRBD2 (6 bases). CDR1 and CDR2 from the germline V gene are SGHTS and YDEGEE. The CDR3 is made up of 13 amino acids. V was trimmed by 8 bases and J by 1 base, leaving 9 bases between them. This chain's CDR3 is CARGGGNTGELFF. Here the CDR3 DNA reads TGTGCCAGGGGAGGCGGGAACACCGGGGAGCTGTTTTTT.

The J gene is TRBJ2-2, the V gene TRBV28; a possible D gene is TRBD2 (6 bases). The CDR3 runs 15 residues. Germline CDR1 MDHEN, CDR2 SYDVKM. The V end was cut by 7 bases, the J end by 5 bases, with 17 bases between. The CDR3 DNA is TGTGCCAGCATCACTGGGGAGGCGGGGACCGGGGAGCTGTTTTTT. Protein: CASITGEAGTGELFF.

The chain links TRBV5-1 to TRBJ2-1; TRBD2 aligns across 13 bases. J was trimmed by 7 bases and V by 8 bases; bases with no gene match: 6. The germline CDR1 and CDR2 sequences are SGHRS and YFSETQ. CDR3 size: 14 residues. The CDR3 reads CASSLAGGPNEQFF. The DNA for the CDR3 is TGCGCCAGTTCACTAGCGGGAGGGCCGAATGAGCAGTTCTTC.

This clone was seen a handful of times. The junction and the germline gene differ at one end; a read error may be behind it. This rearrangement joins TRBV18 to TRBJ1-2; 9 positions match TRBD1. Germline CDR1 is KGHSH and CDR2 is LQKENI. This CDR3 is 14 amino acids long. The CDR3 nucleotides are TGTGCCAGCCACGCGGACAGGGGAGAACCCACGCATTACTTC. Its protein is CASHADRGEPTHYF.

This chain links TRBV18 with TRBJ2-2; possibly TRBD1 for D (6 bases). Trimming took off 0 bases at V and 9 bases at J, with 17 bases between the two ends. Per the germline V gene, CDR1 is KGHSH and CDR2 is LQKENI. The CDR3 extends over 16 amino acids. The CDR3 DNA is TGTGCCAGCTCACCACCGTTCACACAGGGTTTCAGGGAGCTGTTTTTT. Its protein is CASSPPFTQGFRELFF.

The CDR3 bases are TGTGCCAGCAGCTTCACCATCCCAGTGGTCTACACCTTC. Its translation: CASSFTIPVVYTF. The rearrangement joins TRBV5-6 to TRBJ1-2; no clear D gene. The V end lost 2 bases, the J end lost 10 bases, and 15 bases lay between the germline ends. The germline gives CDR1 SGHDT, CDR2 YYEEEE. There are 13 residues in the CDR3.

J is TRBJ2-1 and V is TRBV5-4; the D gene could be TRBD1 or TRBD2 (6 bases each). The V gene's germline CDR1 is SGHNT and CDR2 YYREEE (reference sequence). The CDR3 is made up of 15 amino acids. V dropped 4 bases and J dropped 4 bases, with 15 bases sitting between them. For the CDR3, the DNA is TGTGCCAGCAGCAGAAGCGGAGGGGGGTACAATGAGCAGTTCTTC. Translated: CASSRSGGGYNEQFF.

The chain recombines TRBV28 with TRBJ1-6, with 11 bases that match TRBD1. The junction had 11 bases not matched to a gene; V was cut back by 7 bases and J by 12 bases. This CDR3 is built from 15 residues. The V gene's germline CDR1 is MDHEN and CDR2 SYDVKM. CDR3 sequence: CASIGRTGGILPLHF. DNA of the CDR3: TGTGCCAGCATCGGACGGACAGGGGGCATTTTACCCCTCCACTTT.

The chain links TRBV28 to TRBJ1-6; 7 nucleotides align to TRBD1. CDR3 length: 15 amino acids. Germline V gene sequence: CDR1 MDHEN, CDR2 SYDVKM. Trimming took 4 bases from V and 11 from J; bases not matched to a gene: 11. As DNA, the CDR3 is TGTGCCAGCAGTTCCCCTGGACAGGTACACCCACCCCTCCACTTT. Its protein is CASSSPGQVHPPLHF.

The chain couples TRBV19 to TRBJ1-5, with D perhaps TRBD1 (6 bases). Per the germline V gene, CDR1 is LNHDA and CDR2 is SQIVND (reference sequence). The V gene lost 7 bases and the J gene lost 1 base, with 11 bases spanning the gap. There are 14 residues in the CDR3. The CDR3 loop reads CASKGDVSNQPQHF. The CDR3 bases are TGTGCCAGTAAGGGGGACGTCAGCAATCAGCCCCAGCATTTT.

This chain links TRBV28 with TRBJ1-2; no clear D. This CDR3 is 13 amino acids long. V was cut by 3 bases and J by 8 bases, with 13 bases left in between. The germline gives CDR1 MDHEN, CDR2 SYDVKM. The CDR3 DNA is TGTGCCAGCAGTTTTTCCCGTCCGGGGGGCTACACCTTC. Translating gives CASSFSRPGGYTF.

The rearrangement joins TRBV29-1 to TRBJ2-7; TRBD2 might be the D (6 bases). This CDR3 is built from 14 residues. Per germline, CDR1 SQVTM and CDR2 ANQGSEA. Trimming took off 4 bases at V and 3 bases at J, with 16 bases between the two ends. The chain's CDR3 is CSVVEIADNYEQYF. In DNA, the CDR3 is TGCAGCGTTGTTGAGATAGCGGACAACTACGAGCAGTACTTC.

This rearrangement joins TRBV6-6 to TRBJ2-1; tentatively, D is TRBD2 (6 bases). Germline-derived CDR1 and CDR2 are MNHNY and SVGAGI (reference sequence). V lost 2 bases to trimming and J lost 2 bases, with 10 bases between them. The CDR3 length is 15 residues. CDR3 coding DNA: TGTGCCAGCAGTTACGGGGAGGTTACCTACAATGAGCAGTTCTTC. The encoded protein is CASSYGEVTYNEQFF.

The chain employs TRBV7-2 and TRBJ1-2, with a possible D match to TRBD1 (6 bases). The CDR3 runs to 13 residues. Germline V CDR1 and CDR2: SGHTA, FQGNSA. Deletions cut 5 bases from V and 4 bases from J, with 11 bases between. The CDR3 bases are TGTGCCAGCAGCCTCGGACAGTTCTATGGCTACACCTTC. This codes for CASSLGQFYGYTF.

The chain carries TRBV10-3 and TRBJ2-5, with D tentatively TRBD1 (6 bases). The J call could be wrong; TRBJ2-7 is a better fit for the DNA end. CDR1 is ENHRY, CDR2 SYGVKD, per germline. The CDR3 has 13 amino acids. The CDR3 here is CATTGTPAYEQYF. The DNA for the CDR3 is TGTGCCACCACCGGGACACCAGCCTACGAGCAGTACTTC.

The rearrangement uses TRBV7-2 and TRBJ2-7; TRBD2 is a possible D gene (6 bases). The CDR3 sequence is 15 residues long. Trimming cost V 1 base and J 2 bases, with 12 bases left between them. Germline V gives CDR1 SGHTA, CDR2 FQGNSA. The chain's CDR3 is CASSLVAASTYEQYF. The CDR3 DNA follows: TGTGCCAGCAGCTTAGTAGCGGCCAGCACCTACGAGCAGTACTTC.

This clone was observed once. The chain employs TRBV30 and TRBJ2-7; weak D call: TRBD1 (5 bases). V lost 6 bases and J lost 5, with 11 bases in between. Germline V lookup: CDR1 GTSNPN, CDR2 SVGIG (reference sequence). There are 11 residues in the CDR3. The CDR3 loop is CACFSTDEQYF. The CDR3 region has the DNA TGTGCCTGTTTTTCGACAGACGAGCAGTACTTC.

The chain has TRBV19 and TRBJ2-1, with D possibly TRBD2 on 6 matching bases. The length of the CDR3 is 14 residues. The ends were cut back, 5 bases at V and 2 bases at J, with 10 bases in the middle. Germline CDR1 LNHDA, CDR2 SQIVND (reference sequence). The CDR3 reads CASSWGVAYNEQFF. Written as DNA, the CDR3 is TGTGCCAGTAGTTGGGGGGTCGCCTACAATGAGCAGTTCTTC.

The chain combines TRBV5-5 with TRBJ2-4; D tentatively reads TRBD1 or TRBD2 (5 bases each). CDR1 is SGHKS and CDR2 is YYEKEE in the germline V gene (reference sequence). This CDR3 spans 16 amino acids. V dropped 3 bases and J dropped 0 bases, with 13 bases sitting between them. The CDR3 region is CASSSREILAKNIQYF. CDR3 DNA: TGTGCCAGCAGCTCCAGGGAGATTCTAGCCAAAAACATTCAGTACTTC.